This T cell receptor beta chain was captured in a study of blood T cell repertoires in COVID-19. Study summary: PBMCs, B-cell-depleted T cells, or T cells provided the cDNA or gDNA that made up the material.

Measured with immunoSEQ multiplex PCR; TCRdb has only the in-frame clones, and not every one. This sample has more than 65,000 clones; about 80% occur once, and the top ten carry around 13%. The germline V gene encodes CDR1 MNHEY and CDR2 SVGAGI. V dropped 0 bases and J dropped 6 bases, with 17 bases sitting between them. CDR3 length: 16 residues. What was sequenced was peripheral blood. The chain carries TRBV6-5 and TRBJ1-2, with D maybe TRBD1 (6 bases). The TCR sequence derives from a woman older than 75 with acute or convalescent COVID-19. The CDR3 spells CASSYSGHNRPHGYTF. The CDR3 DNA sequence: TGTGCCAGCAGTTACTCGGGACACAATCGGCCCCATGGCTACACCTTC.